Listed below are T cell receptor beta chains from one sample, sequenced in a study of regulatory T cells in long-lasting Graves disease. TCRdb itself ran the multiplex PCR reads through MiXCR, one entry per CDR3 protein. This table holds approximately 310,000 distinct CDR3 sequences, 15% to 20% found once. The sequencing used peripheral blood mononuclear cells (PBMCs), collected at new diagnosis, from a patient treated with antithyroid drugs. Receptors were obtained from a female donor with Graves disease. CDR3s include the opening cysteine and the closing phenylalanine or tryptophan. Rows may omit the clone size; those that give it use once, few, many or a size class.

TRBJ2-2	many	TRBV5-5	CASRRTEGTGELFF
TRBJ2-6	many	TRBV27	CASSLTGAGANVLTF
TRBJ2-3	few	TRBV5-4	CASRHNIGVDTQYF
TRBJ2-2	.	TRBV13	CASSPTTGGLAPTGELFF
TRBJ2-7	many	TRBV7-9	CASSFTEGSEQYF
TRBJ1-4	many	TRBV12-3/TRBV12-4	CASSLWDSNEKLFF
TRBJ1-1	many	TRBV19	CASSIWGERETEAFF
TRBJ1-2	few	TRBV25-1	CASSAGGAEGYTF
TRBJ2-7	many	TRBV9	CASSVGHLIPYEQYF
TRBJ2-1	.	TRBV19	CASSIVGRNEQFF
TRBJ2-5	many	TRBV2	CASKWREASETQYF
TRBJ2-2	.	TRBV24-1	CATSRGADGELFF
TRBJ1-2	many	TRBV6-5	CASSYYRLDGYTF
TRBJ1-1	many	TRBV11-3	CASTPLTSTEAFF
TRBJ2-6	.	TRBV19	CASTGFGSGANVLTF
TRBJ2-2	few	TRBV9	CASSPRTTNTGELFF
TRBJ2-1	many	TRBV11-2	CASSSKDGVRNEQFF
TRBJ1-2	many	TRBV5-1	CASSPGSSNYGYTF
TRBJ2-5	.	TRBV12-5	CASGFLLGPGRETQYF
TRBJ1-2	many	TRBV18	CASSPTMDRPYGYTF
TRBJ2-1	many	TRBV2	CASSVRRDPAYNEQFF
TRBJ1-5	many	TRBV2	CASSPGRVDNQPQHF
TRBJ2-3	many	TRBV28	CASSLSRGPDTQYF
TRBJ2-1	.	TRBV7-9	CASSPGLFHSESSYNEQFF
TRBJ2-7	.	TRBV5-1	CASRPRTSSYEQYF
TRBJ2-3	.	TRBV6-5	CASSYSAGGPYGTDTQYF
TRBJ2-3	many	TRBV24-1	CATSGDRDSSTDTQYF
TRBJ2-7	.	TRBV7-9	CASSWGQGLNEQYF
TRBJ1-6	many	TRBV28	CASTEDRGGWNSPLHF
TRBJ1-2	many	TRBV7-2	CASSLAQKGYGYTF
TRBJ2-7	few	TRBV6-1	CASSLPAWGDYEQYF
TRBJ1-5	.	TRBV7-9	CASSLFGDGKGNQPQHF
TRBJ2-5	many	TRBV27	CASSLSPPRLAGQQETQYF
TRBJ2-1	few	TRBV5-1	CASTRTSGSIVHEQFF
TRBJ2-2	few	TRBV7-9	CASSDALGSGNTGELFF